One and the same sample provided the 19 T cell receptor beta chains below, sequenced in a study of blood T cell repertoires in COVID-19 (dated by TCRdb to the early 2020s). The library came from the immunoSEQ multiplex PCR assay. This is the immuneACCESS table as TCRdb keeps it, with only in-frame sequences that have V and J called. A part of the clones is gone; compared with another copy, unresolved V genes explain less than half, and the rest is unexplained. The sample profile shows 130,000 to 150,000 clones; approximately 88% of them were found once. 4.5% to 7% of the sample belongs to the ten largest clones. The material sequenced was PBMCs or T cells enriched from blood (not recorded which). The receptors shown here come from a man aged 35-49 years with acute COVID-19.

The V call is TRBV29-1, the J call TRBJ2-7; TRBD1 aligns across 7 bases. In germline, CDR1 is SQVTM, CDR2 ANQGSEA. This CDR3 contains 14 residues. Trimming cost V 1 base and J 5 bases; bases outside gene matches: 8. Here the CDR3 DNA reads TGCAGCGTTGAAGCGCCAGGGGGAATTCACGAGCAGTACTTC. Translation: CSVEAPGGIHEQYF.

V usage is TRBV5-1 and J usage is TRBJ1-1; TRBD1 matches 11 bases. The germline gives CDR1 SGHRS, CDR2 YFSETQ. The CDR3 is 15 residues long. V trimming: 4 bases; J trimming: 5 bases; junction bases outside the gene matches: 7. CDR3 in DNA: TGCGCCAGCAGCCGATGGACAGGGGGCACAACTGAAGCTTTCTTT. This encodes CASSRWTGGTTEAFF.

The chain is built from TRBV14 and TRBJ2-1; no firm D call. The length of the CDR3 is 12 residues. Trimming pared 2 bases from V and 10 bases from J, leaving 9 bases between. The V gene's germline CDR1 is SGHDN and CDR2 FVKESK. The CDR3 here is CASSQNPREQFF. The DNA of the CDR3 is TGTGCCAGCAGCCAAAATCCTAGGGAGCAGTTCTTC.

This clone was recorded only once. The chain has TRBV28 and TRBJ1-3, with D perhaps matching TRBD1 (6 bases). The V gene's germline CDR1 is MDHEN and CDR2 SYDVKM. The length of the CDR3 is 15 residues. Deletions cut 8 bases from V and 5 bases from J, with 19 bases between. CDR3 loop: CASSPLRGGRNTIYF. In nucleotides, the CDR3 is TGTGCCAGCTCCCCTCTTAGGGGGGGCCGAAACACCATATATTTT.

The gene calls are TRBV2 and TRBJ2-2; 8 bases are shared with TRBD1. Trimming removed 5 bases from V and 1 base from J; junction bases left unmatched: 3. Germline V CDR1 and CDR2: SNHLY, FYNNEI. The CDR3 is 15 residues long. CDR3 loop: CASSPGTGNTGELFF. The DNA of the CDR3 is TGTGCCAGCAGTCCCGGGACAGGGAACACCGGGGAGCTGTTTTTT.

V usage is TRBV27 and J usage is TRBJ1-4; D is ambiguous. Germline V gene sequence: CDR1 MNHEY, CDR2 SMNVEV (reference sequence). With 6 bases removed from V and 5 bases from J, the gap between germline ends came to 13 bases. CDR3 length equals 14 residues. The CDR3 sequence is CASSQTNNNEKLFF. CDR3 DNA: TGTGCCAGCAGCCAGACAAATAACAATGAAAAACTGTTTTTT.

This clone was counted a few times. This chain connects TRBV28 to TRBJ2-5; 8 bases align to TRBD1. This CDR3 spans 14 amino acids. Germline V gene data show CDR1 as MDHEN and CDR2 as SYDVKM. V shed 8 bases and J 3 bases; nucleotides not matched to a gene: 8. The CDR3 here is CASLARQGKETQYF. As DNA, the CDR3 is TGTGCCAGCTTAGCGAGACAGGGGAAAGAGACCCAGTACTTC.

This clone was seen a few times. The DNA for the CDR3 is TGCGCCAGCAGCCAAGTCTCTAGCGGGAGATTCAACAATGAGCAGTTCTTC. This sequence encodes CASSQVSSGRFNNEQFF. V gene TRBV4-3 combines with J gene TRBJ2-1; TRBD2 aligns across 10 bases. The CDR3 extends over 17 amino acids. V was pared by 1 base and J by 5 bases, with 8 bases of the junction left unmatched. Germline CDR1 LGHNA, CDR2 YSLEER.

The chain combines TRBV9 with TRBJ2-6; D is possibly TRBD1 (7 bases). Germline V gene sequence: CDR1 SGDLS, CDR2 YYNGEE. Between the trimmed V and J ends, which lost 8 bases and 4 bases, there was a span of 16 bases. The length of the CDR3 is 15 residues. CDR3 amino acids: CASTLRGAGANVLTF. CDR3 DNA sequence: TGTGCCAGTACACTCAGGGGGGCCGGGGCCAACGTCCTGACTTTC.

The V call is TRBV19, the J call TRBJ2-7; a weak D match, TRBD2 (5 bases). There are 15 residues in the CDR3. Trimming cost V 3 bases and J 1 base, with 13 bases left between them. Germline-derived CDR1 and CDR2 are LNHDA and SQIVND (reference sequence). CDR3 nucleotide sequence: TGTGCCAGTAGTATGATCGCGGGCCATTCCTACGAGCAGTACTTC. Translation: CASSMIAGHSYEQYF.

The chain is built from TRBV7-9 and TRBJ1-6; no clear D gene. V was pared by 0 bases and J by 6 bases, with 18 bases between. There are 18 residues in the CDR3. Germline loops: CDR1 SEHNR, CDR2 FQNEAQ (reference sequence). In DNA, the CDR3 is TGTGCCAGCAGCTTAGCGAGGTCTGGATTTTTGGGTAATTCACCCCTCCACTTT. Amino acid sequence: CASSLARSGFLGNSPLHF.

The rearrangement uses TRBV29-1 and TRBJ2-2; a possible D gene is TRBD1 (6 bases). The V and J ends lost 2 bases and 6 bases respectively, with 13 bases between them. Germline CDR1 SQVTM, CDR2 ANQGSEA. The CDR3 length is 14 residues. The CDR3 sequence: CSVEKNRASGELFF. In DNA form, the CDR3 reads TGCAGCGTTGAAAAGAACAGGGCGTCCGGGGAGCTGTTTTTT.

This clone was found a few times. The V and J genes are TRBV7-9 and TRBJ2-7; 10 bases fit TRBD1. V was pared by 5 bases and J by 1 base, with 2 bases of the junction left unmatched. Germline V gives CDR1 SEHNR, CDR2 FQNEAQ (reference sequence). The CDR3 spans 14 residues. In DNA form, the CDR3 reads TGTGCCAGCAGCCGGACAGGGGGTTCCTACGAGCAGTACTTC. Its translation is CASSRTGGSYEQYF.

The CDR3 spells CASSYSMGTLNTEAFF. The DNA of the CDR3 is TGTGCCAGCAGTTACTCGATGGGGACATTGAACACTGAAGCTTTCTTT. The V and J genes are TRBV6-5 and TRBJ1-1; weak D call: TRBD1 (6 bases). Trimming took 0 bases from V and 0 from J, leaving 11 bases between them. The CDR3 runs 16 residues. The germline V gene has CDR1 MNHEY and CDR2 SVGAGI.

The chain employs TRBV6-4 and TRBJ1-6, with TRBD1 matching 10 bases. Germline V gene sequence: CDR1 MRHNA, CDR2 SNTAGT. With 4 bases clipped from V and 7 bases from J, the junction kept 4 bases outside the gene matches. This CDR3 has 15 residues. The CDR3 nucleotides read TGTGCCAGCAGTGTCACGACAGGGGGCAATTCACCCCTCCACTTT. The encoded protein is CASSVTTGGNSPLHF.

This clone was found a few times. V usage is TRBV29-1 and J usage is TRBJ2-1, with TRBD2 matching 12 bases. Germline CDR1 reads SQVTM; CDR2 reads ANQGSEA. The CDR3 consists of 17 residues. V shed 0 bases and J 1 base; nucleotides not matched to a gene: 4. The CDR3 sequence: CSVEETSGRSSYNEQFF. For the CDR3, the DNA is TGCAGCGTTGAAGAGACTAGCGGGAGAAGTTCCTACAATGAGCAGTTCTTC.

This clone appeared many times. The chain recombines TRBV24-1 with TRBJ2-7, with TRBD1 identical over 8 bases. The CDR3 sequence is 11 residues long. CDR1 is KGHDR and CDR2 is SFDVKD in the germline V gene. V was pared by 9 bases and J by 3 bases, with 0 bases of the junction left unmatched. The CDR3 loop is CATGQGYEQYF. CDR3 nucleotides: TGTGCCACCGGACAGGGCTACGAGCAGTACTTC.

The chain has TRBV7-6 and TRBJ2-7; D unclear. This CDR3 has 14 amino acids. The V gene's germline CDR1 is SGHVS and CDR2 FNYEAQ. V was clipped by 5 bases and J by 2 bases, with 13 bases between them. CDR3 nucleotide sequence: TGTGCCAGCAGCCCCGGTCAAATCCCCTACGAGCAGTACTTC. Amino acid sequence: CASSPGQIPYEQYF.

The chain recombines TRBV18 with TRBJ2-7; weak D call: TRBD1 (5 bases). Trimming shortened V by 9 bases and J by 2 bases, and 14 bases separated the two germline ends. Germline V gene data show CDR1 as KGHSH and CDR2 as LQKENI. The CDR3 has 13 residues. In DNA, the CDR3 is TGTGCCAGTACCCCACAGGACACCTACGAGCAGTACTTC. Translation: CASTPQDTYEQYF. Complete variable domain (other parts from reference TRBV18 and TRBJ2-7): NAGVMQNPRHLVRRRGQEARLRCSPMKGHSHVYWYRQLPEEGLKFMVYLQKENIIDESGMPKERFSAEFPKEGPSILRIQQVVRGDSAAYFCASTPQDTYEQYFGPGTRLTVT.